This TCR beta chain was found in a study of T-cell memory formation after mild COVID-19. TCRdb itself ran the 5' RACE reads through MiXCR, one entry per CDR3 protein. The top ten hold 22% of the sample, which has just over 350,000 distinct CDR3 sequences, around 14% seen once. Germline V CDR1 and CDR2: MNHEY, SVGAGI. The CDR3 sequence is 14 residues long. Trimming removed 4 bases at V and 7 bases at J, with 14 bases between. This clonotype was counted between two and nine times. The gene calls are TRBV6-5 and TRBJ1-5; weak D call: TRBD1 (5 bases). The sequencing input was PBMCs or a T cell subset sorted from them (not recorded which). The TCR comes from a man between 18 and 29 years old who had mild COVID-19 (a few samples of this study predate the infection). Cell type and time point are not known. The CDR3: CASSSRQRNQPQHF. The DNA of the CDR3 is TGTGCCAGCAGTTCGAGACAGCGGAACCAGCCCCAGCATTTT.